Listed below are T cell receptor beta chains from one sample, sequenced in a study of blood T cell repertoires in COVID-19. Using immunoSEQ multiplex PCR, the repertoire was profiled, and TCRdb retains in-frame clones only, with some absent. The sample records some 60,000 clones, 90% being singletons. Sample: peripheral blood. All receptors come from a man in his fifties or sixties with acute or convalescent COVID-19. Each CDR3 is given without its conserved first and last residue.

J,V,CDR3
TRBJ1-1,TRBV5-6,ASSLPVNTEAF
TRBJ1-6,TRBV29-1,SVGFQGNSPLH
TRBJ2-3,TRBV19,ASSIMTGSTDTQY
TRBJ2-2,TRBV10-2,ASRGGGGSGELF
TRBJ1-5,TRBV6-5,ASSKGQGGNQPQH
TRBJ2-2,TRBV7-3,ASSPRGNTGELF
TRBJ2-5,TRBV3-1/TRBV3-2,ASILSGGRGETQY
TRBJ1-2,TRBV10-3,AISTPGAHGYT
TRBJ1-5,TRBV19,ASSPRSGTGGSNQPQH
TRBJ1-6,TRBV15,ATSRAKGIRSPLH
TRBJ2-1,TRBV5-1,ASRVGTVYNEQF
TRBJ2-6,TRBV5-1,ASSGPTKDSSPWSGANVLT
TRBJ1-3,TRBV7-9,ASSLAIASGNTIY
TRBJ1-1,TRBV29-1,SVKAGGVGNTEAF
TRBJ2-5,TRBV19,ASSTNRGVQTQY
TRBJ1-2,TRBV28,ASSLQGIRGYT
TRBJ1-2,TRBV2,ASSEEGYGYT
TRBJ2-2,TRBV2,ASRTTSGGNTGELF
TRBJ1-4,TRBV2,ASTLPPNEKLF
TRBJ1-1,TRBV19,ASSIGGGISEAF
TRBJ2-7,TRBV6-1,ASSADRDRNPRYYEQY
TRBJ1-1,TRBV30,AWRTGITEAF
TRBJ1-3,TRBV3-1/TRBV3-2,ASSQKSGTIY
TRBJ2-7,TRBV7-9,ASSQGHQYEQY
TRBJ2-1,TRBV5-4,ASSPRGGNYNEQF
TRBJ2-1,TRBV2,ASSADRAYNEQF
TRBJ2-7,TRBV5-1,ASSLAGESGEQY
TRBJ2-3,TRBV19,ASSPSRTGGTDTQY
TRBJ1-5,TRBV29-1,SVAQGDQPQH